This entry describes one T cell receptor beta chain. Its antigen is currently not known. No clone much larger than this one lies a single base away; base qualities are absent. Libraries came from the immunoSEQ multiplex PCR assay. For most patients, genomic DNA was isolated using the Qiagen DNeasy Blood and Tissue Kit and was shipped frozen to Adaptive Biotechnologies for TCR sequencing. For most patients, high-throughput TCR-beta CDR3 sequencing of genomic DNA was performed by Adaptive Biotechnologies. The study's processing was this. TCR sequencing data were retrieved from Adaptive's ImmunoSEQ software for 15 to 20 patients, whereas a few other patients were processed with MiXCR and VDJtools. To correct CD4 versus CD8 sorting errors, sequences present in both subsets at a frequency ratio below 5:1 were removed. CDR3 nucleotide sequences shared between donor and recipient were removed because their origin could not be assigned. At least 2-fold expansion over unstimulated cells and a minimum CFSE-low frequency of 0.002% (template counts) or 0.001% (read counts) were required for clones to be classified as alloreactive. Clones detected in sequenced pre-transplant spleen, lymph node, or MLR CFSE-low populations of the donor or recipient were defined as mappable. Cumulative frequency of alloreactive clones was calculated as a percentage of all sequences weighted by copy number. As stored in TCRdb, this immuneACCESS dataset retains in-frame rearrangements with V and J assigned. A fraction of the clones does not appear; measured against another copy, unresolved V genes explain less than half of the discrepancy, and the remainder lacks a known reason. V and J calls and clone size are as listed in that table; D and trimming were resolved from the DNA. For this sample the table gives around 70,000 clones, of which about 90% were detected only once. The top ten constitute around 2.7% of the sample.

At the junction V is shortened by 3 bases and J by 3 bases; bases outside the gene matches: 5. Per the germline V gene, MDHEN is the CDR1 and SYDVKM is the CDR2. Taken from cysteine to phenylalanine, the CDR3 has 14 residues. The kept DNA is CDR3 alone, 42 bases in frame from the first base. The time point label, as the study defines it: cells obtained before transplantation from donor or recipient. CD3+CD4+ and CD3+CD8+ populations were FACS-sorted from unstimulated pre-transplant donor and recipient cells taken from spleen or lymph nodes. This sample is part of a study of graft-versus-host responses after intestinal transplantation (dated by TCRdb to 2020 to 2022). A note on the overall study: Recipients received multivisceral, liver-intestinal, or isolated intestinal transplants. Anti-thymocyte globulin induction was given to all recipients, followed by maintenance tacrolimus and steroids for 2 to 4 years. After intestinal transplantation, graft-versus-host and host-versus-graft alloreactive T cell clones in the graft, circulation and bone marrow were tracked using bulk TCR-beta CDR3 sequencing. Alloreactive clones were identified by sequencing pre-transplant mixed lymphocyte reaction products and comparing them with unstimulated pre-transplant donor and recipient T cells. The cohort enrolled about two dozen intestinal transplant recipients, one of whom was a retransplant, and a few patients without pretransplant specimens were excluded. Donor T cell macrochimerism was defined as a peak of at least 4% donor T cells among recipient peripheral blood mononuclear cells. Rather than being sequenced by the commercial service, samples from a few later patients were sequenced in-house on an Illumina MiSeq and processed with MiXCR. Overall study outcomes, separate from this receptor: Early after transplant, peak levels of circulating GvH clones were associated with declines in HvG clones. Patients with donor T cell macrochimerism had high GvH to HvG T cell clonal ratios in their allografts. Conclusions were limited by the relatively low number and heterogeneity of intestinal transplant patients. GvH clones turned up in recipient bone marrow, with some appearing earlier in ileal mucosa or blood, a pattern consistent with an intestinal mucosal origin.

Sequencing used unstimulated CD8+ T cells sorted from spleen or lymph node cells, obtained before intestinal transplant. Recombination joined TRBV28 with TRBJ2-7; TRBD1 lines up with 7 middle nucleotides. The sequence was collected from a human donor who received an intestinal transplant. DNA sequence: TGTGCCAGCAGTTTCGAGGGGGCCATCTACGAGCAGTACTTC. Its translation is CASSFEGAIYEQYF. The full variable domain, with segments outside the CDR3 supplied by the reference TRBV28 and TRBJ2-7 proteins, appears as DVKVTQSSRYLVKRTGEKVFLECVQDMDHENMFWYRQDPGLGLRLIYFSYDVKMKEKGDIPEGYSVSREKKERFSLILESASTNQTSMYLCASSFEGAIYEQYFGPGTRLTVT.